The 32 T cell receptor beta chains in this list originate from one sample, sequenced in a study of Ad26.COV2.S vaccination and SARS-CoV-2 variants. Here immunoSEQ multiplex PCR was the method, and the copy in TCRdb shows in-frame clones only, minus some. The table lists 400,000 to 450,000 clones, approximately 90% of them singletons, with roughly an eighth in the top ten. The sample's treatment: around 19 received Ad26.COV2.S at low or high dose, single or two shots; about 5 received placebo; per-sample allocation not given. Sampling took place 63 days after the first vaccine or placebo injection. Specimen: peripheral blood, collected in a trial of Ad26.COV2.S vaccine versus placebo. Receptors were obtained from a person aged 18-65 years who received the Ad26.COV2.S COVID-19 vaccine or a placebo.

This CDR3 reads CASSLGGGSSYEQYF. In nucleotides, the CDR3 is TGTGCCAGCAGCTTAGGAGGGGGGAGCTCCTACGAGCAGTACTTC. The J gene is TRBJ2-7, the V gene TRBV11-2; D possibly uses TRBD1 or TRBD2 (6 bases each). Trimming took off 1 base at V and 0 bases at J, with 10 bases between the two ends. Per the germline V gene, CDR1 is SGHAT and CDR2 is FQNNGV. The CDR3 contains 15 residues.

The V gene is TRBV4-1, the J gene TRBJ2-7; D gene uncertain. CDR3 length: 14 amino acids. The V gene's germline CDR1 is MGHRA and CDR2 YSYEKL. Trimming took 0 bases from V and 4 from J, leaving 10 bases between them. The CDR3 region is CASSQDWAIYEQYF. The CDR3 DNA reads as TGCGCCAGCAGCCAAGATTGGGCTATATACGAGCAGTACTTC.

This clone was seen more than once but under ten times. The same CDR3 is also encoded by other DNA sequences in this sample. The chain joins TRBV5-1 to TRBJ2-5; TRBD2 agrees at 7 bases. Germline V gene data show CDR1 as SGHRS and CDR2 as YFSETQ. This CDR3 comprises 14 residues. After removal of 1 base from V and 1 base from J, the junction contained 1 base not matched to a gene. CDR3 residues: CASSLTSAQETQYF. CDR3 in DNA: TGCGCCAGCAGCTTGACTAGCGCCCAAGAGACCCAGTACTTC.

This chain uses TRBV4-3 with TRBJ2-7, with D unresolved. V lost 3 bases, J lost 3 bases, and 18 bases lay in between. The CDR3 is 16 amino acids. Per germline, CDR1 LGHNA and CDR2 YSLEER. This CDR3 reads CASSQGVLAKNYEQYF. The DNA for the CDR3 is TGCGCCAGCAGCCAGGGCGTCCTTGCTAAAAACTACGAGCAGTACTTC.

The CDR3 coding sequence is TGTGCCAGCAATTCTAGCCGGGACGGTGGAAATCAGCCCCAGCATTTT. Residues: CASNSSRDGGNQPQHF. J is TRBJ1-5 and V is TRBV7-9; a possible D gene is TRBD1 (5 bases). Trimming left V 7 bases short and J 4 bases short, with 20 bases between. The length of the CDR3 is 16 residues. The germline V gene has CDR1 SEHNR and CDR2 FQNEAQ (reference sequence).

The chain combines TRBV5-1 with TRBJ2-5, with D perhaps TRBD2 (6 bases). The length of the CDR3 is 15 residues. Trimming took 0 bases from V and 1 from J, leaving 10 bases between them. CDR1 SGHRS and CDR2 YFSETQ come from the germline V gene. This CDR3 is CASSLVLATQETQYF. The CDR3 DNA sequence: TGCGCCAGCAGCTTGGTCCTAGCGACCCAAGAGACCCAGTACTTC.

The chain links TRBV20-1 to TRBJ1-1; no reliable D call. The germline V and J ends were trimmed by 3 bases and 4 bases, with 15 bases remaining between them. The CDR3 spans 14 residues. Germline-derived CDR1 and CDR2 are DFQATT and SNEGSKA (reference sequence). Here the CDR3 reads CSASSPVAITEAFF. The CDR3 nucleotides read TGCAGTGCTAGTTCGCCCGTCGCGATCACTGAAGCTTTCTTT.

The rearrangement joins TRBV18 to TRBJ2-1, with 12 bases matching TRBD2. Germline loops: CDR1 KGHSH, CDR2 LQKENI. This CDR3 contains 17 residues. After removal of 3 bases from V and 5 bases from J, the junction contained 8 bases not matched to a gene. The CDR3: CASSPGTSGYYNNEQFF. The CDR3 DNA reads as TGTGCCAGCTCACCGGGGACTAGCGGGTATTATAACAATGAGCAGTTCTTC.

The V call is TRBV29-1, the J call TRBJ1-3, with 7 nucleotides matching TRBD1. Trimming at V came to 6 bases and at J to 4 bases, leaving 6 bases not matched to a gene. The CDR3 has 13 amino acids. CDR1 is SQVTM and CDR2 is ANQGSEA in the germline V gene. The CDR3, as DNA: TGCAGCGTGGACAGGTTGTTAGGAAACACCATATATTTT. Encoded protein: CSVDRLLGNTIYF.

This clone has a handful of counts. The chain joins TRBV4-3 to TRBJ2-5; TRBD1 agrees at 8 bases. Germline assignment: CDR1 LGHNA and CDR2 YSLEER. With V trimmed by 2 bases and J by 1 base, 6 bases remained unmatched. This CDR3 spans 16 amino acids. DNA of the CDR3: TGCGCCAGCAGCCAAAGGACAGGGACAGGCCAAGAGACCCAGTACTTC. Protein product: CASSQRTGTGQETQYF.

The chain employs TRBV6-5 and TRBJ1-3; D perhaps matches TRBD1 (6 bases). Trimming stripped 0 bases from V and 4 bases from J, with 13 bases between. CDR1 and CDR2 from the germline V gene are MNHEY and SVGAGI. The CDR3 spans 16 residues. The CDR3 sequence: CASSYSSGANGNTIYF. As DNA, the CDR3 is TGTGCCAGCAGTTACTCGTCGGGGGCGAACGGAAACACCATATATTTT.

DNA for the CDR3: TGTGCCAGCAGTTACGGCCCCAGCACTGAAGCTTTCTTT. It specifies CASSYGPSTEAFF. The chain employs TRBV6-2 or TRBV6-3 and TRBJ1-1; D unclear. Trimming pared 2 bases from V and 4 bases from J, leaving 8 bases between. The V gene's germline CDR1 is MNHEY and CDR2 SVGEGT. The CDR3 sequence is 13 residues long.

V and J are TRBV27 and TRBJ2-1; no reliable D call. Germline lookup yields CDR1 MNHEY and CDR2 SMNVEV (reference sequence). The CDR3 loop spans 13 amino acids. The V end lost 6 bases, the J end lost 4 bases, and 10 bases lay between the germline ends. This CDR3 is CASSVTVYNEQFF. Written as DNA, the CDR3 is TGTGCCAGCAGCGTAACAGTTTACAATGAGCAGTTCTTC.

The chain carries TRBV9 and TRBJ2-7; D call uncertain. Germline V lookup: CDR1 SGDLS, CDR2 YYNGEE. Trimming stripped 0 bases from V and 0 bases from J, with 7 bases between. The CDR3 totals 14 residues. The CDR3 reads CASSVGISSYEQYF. CDR3 DNA: TGTGCCAGCAGCGTAGGAATCAGCTCCTACGAGCAGTACTTC.

The J gene is TRBJ1-2, the V gene TRBV5-6; 7 nucleotides agree with TRBD1. This CDR3 is 13 amino acids long. The V and J ends lost 2 bases and 8 bases, in that order; junction bases with no gene match: 6. Germline V gene lookup returns CDR1 SGHDT and CDR2 YYEEEE. The CDR3 region is CASSFEGARGYTF. Here the CDR3 DNA reads TGTGCCAGCAGCTTTGAGGGGGCGAGAGGCTACACCTTC.

The rearrangement uses TRBV30 and TRBJ2-7; D call uncertain. V was trimmed by 2 bases and J by 7 bases, leaving 9 bases between them. The germline CDR1 and CDR2 sequences are GTSNPN and SVGIG (reference sequence). The CDR3 contains 11 residues. This CDR3 reads CAWSPGFEQYF. CDR3 coding DNA: TGTGCCTGGAGTCCCGGGTTTGAGCAGTACTTC. The full variable domain, with the rest looked up from reference TRBV30 and TRBJ2-7, is SQTIHQWPATLVQPVGSPLSLECTVEGTSNPNLYWYRQAAGRGLQLLFYSVGIGQISSEVPQNLSASRPQDRQFILSSKKLLLSDSGFYLCAWSPGFEQYFGPGTRLTVT.

The chain links TRBV7-9 to TRBJ1-1; 7 nucleotides align to TRBD1. V trimming: 5 bases; J trimming: 5 bases; junction bases outside the gene matches: 5. CDR1 and CDR2 from the germline V gene are SEHNR and FQNEAQ (reference sequence). The CDR3 has 13 residues. CDR3 coding DNA: TGTGCCAGCAGCGGCCAGGGGGGAACTGAAGCTTTCTTT. It translates to CASSGQGGTEAFF.

The rearrangement uses TRBV7-6 and TRBJ2-3; D call uncertain. Germline values: CDR1 SGHVS, CDR2 FNYEAQ. Trimming cost V 1 base and J 0 bases, with 8 bases left between them. The CDR3 totals 15 residues. The CDR3 reads CASSLGAESTDTQYF. The CDR3, as DNA: TGTGCCAGCAGCTTAGGGGCAGAGAGCACAGATACGCAGTATTTT. Full variable domain (outside the CDR3, taken from reference TRBV7-6 and TRBJ2-3): GAGVSQSPRYKVTKRGQDVALRCDPISGHVSLYWYRQALGQGPEFLTYFNYEAQQDKSGLPNDRFSAERPEGSISTLTIQRTEQRDSAMYRCASSLGAESTDTQYFGPGTRLTVL.

V is TRBV7-2 and J is TRBJ1-1; D unresolved. The CDR3 loop spans 12 amino acids. Germline CDR1 SGHTA, CDR2 FQGNSA. Between the trimmed V and J ends, which lost 6 bases and 12 bases, there was a span of 17 bases. CDR3 residues: CASRTGDAVTFF. The CDR3 DNA is TGTGCCAGCAGAACCGGCGATGCAGTAACTTTCTTT.

The CDR3 bases are TGTGCCAGCAGCTTAGTCATAGGGAAGGGCTACGAGCAGTACTTC. Translation gives CASSLVIGKGYEQYF. The V gene is TRBV7-9, the J gene TRBJ2-7; D gene ambiguous. The germline CDR1 and CDR2 sequences are SEHNR and FQNEAQ (reference sequence). V was shortened by 1 base and J by 3 bases, with 13 bases between the two germline ends. There are 15 residues in the CDR3.

The chain uses TRBV6-1 and TRBJ1-5; D is perhaps TRBD1 (6 bases). Trimming took off 1 base at V and 0 bases at J, with 22 bases between the two ends. The CDR3 is 20 residues long. From germline, CDR1 is MNHNS and CDR2 SASEGT. The CDR3 reads CASSEEMRRSRTDSNQPQHF. Written as DNA, the CDR3 is TGTGCCAGCAGTGAAGAAATGAGGAGGTCGAGGACAGATAGCAATCAGCCCCAGCATTTT.

The genes are TRBV6-2 or TRBV6-3 and TRBJ1-2; D unclear. The V end lost 2 bases, the J end lost 1 base, and 8 bases lay between the germline ends. The CDR3 totals 14 residues. Germline-derived CDR1 and CDR2 are MNHEY and SVGEGT. The CDR3 spells CASSYEGFNYGYTF. CDR3 nucleotide sequence: TGTGCCAGCAGTTACGAGGGATTTAACTATGGCTACACCTTC.

V is TRBV28 and J is TRBJ2-4; the D gene is possibly TRBD1 (6 bases). Germline V gene data show CDR1 as MDHEN and CDR2 as SYDVKM. Trimming left V 7 bases short and J 6 bases short, with 13 bases between. The length of the CDR3 is 13 residues. The CDR3 DNA reads TGTGCCAGCACCCCAGGGGCGGTAAACATTCAGTACTTC. Translating gives CASTPGAVNIQYF.

The chain employs TRBV10-3 and TRBJ2-1, with TRBD2 matching 7 bases. V was clipped by 0 bases and J by 0 bases; unmatched bases: 11. CDR1 is ENHRY, CDR2 SYGVKD, per germline. The CDR3 runs to 19 residues. As DNA, the CDR3 is TGTGCCATCAGTGAGTCGAGCGGGGCCGCCCTTAGCTCCTACAATGAGCAGTTCTTC. It is translated as CAISESSGAALSSYNEQFF.

This sequence joins TRBV10-3 and TRBJ2-1; 8 bases are a match to TRBD1. The germline gives CDR1 ENHRY, CDR2 SYGVKD. V lost 10 bases, J lost 8 bases, and 7 bases stayed unmatched. There are 12 residues in the CDR3. DNA of the CDR3: TGTGCCACTAGGGACAGGACAGATGAGCAGTTCTTC. Its translation is CATRDRTDEQFF.

The chain combines TRBV18 with TRBJ1-5; 10 bases match TRBD1. The CDR3 is made up of 15 amino acids. With 5 bases clipped from V and 2 bases from J, the junction kept 3 bases outside the gene matches. In germline, CDR1 is KGHSH, CDR2 LQKENI. Written as DNA, the CDR3 is TGTGCCAGCTCATCGGACAGGGGGGGCAATCAGCCCCAGCATTTT. This codes for CASSSDRGGNQPQHF. Full variable domain (remainder filled in from reference TRBV18 and TRBJ1-5): NAGVMQNPRHLVRRRGQEARLRCSPMKGHSHVYWYRQLPEEGLKFMVYLQKENIIDESGMPKERFSAEFPKEGPSILRIQQVVRGDSAAYFCASSSDRGGNQPQHFGDGTRLSIL.

This chain's CDR3 is CASSIRTTSSYEQYF. The DNA for the CDR3 is TGTGCCAGTAGCATTCGGACCACTTCCTCCTACGAGCAGTACTTC. This sequence joins TRBV19 and TRBJ2-7; D remains ambiguous. Looked up from germline, CDR1 is LNHDA and CDR2 is SQIVND (reference sequence). The CDR3 contains 15 residues. Trimming removed 6 bases at V and 0 bases at J, with 15 bases between.

The V and J genes are TRBV30 and TRBJ2-7, with 8 positions matching TRBD1. This CDR3 comprises 13 residues. V lost 5 bases to trimming and J lost 3 bases; unmatched junction nucleotides: 6. Germline V lookup: CDR1 GTSNPN, CDR2 SVGIG (reference sequence). Here the CDR3 DNA reads TGTGCCTGGGGGACAGGTAGGCTCTACGAGCAGTACTTC. Translated: CAWGTGRLYEQYF.

J is TRBJ2-2 and V is TRBV10-3; 9 bases line up with TRBD2. Germline CDR1 is ENHRY and CDR2 is SYGVKD. The trim removed 3 bases at V and 0 bases at J, leaving 8 bases unmatched. The CDR3 loop spans 18 amino acids. DNA of the CDR3: TGTGCCATCAGTGAACAAGCGGGAGGCTTCGCGAACACCGGGGAGCTGTTTTTT. Its protein is CAISEQAGGFANTGELFF.

V gene TRBV7-3 combines with J gene TRBJ2-6; 12 bases line up with TRBD1. CDR3 length: 17 residues. Germline trimming cut 7 bases from V and 2 bases from J; bases unmatched to any gene: 6. Germline V gene sequence: CDR1 SGHTA, CDR2 FQGTGA. The DNA for the CDR3 is TGTGCCAGCAAACCCGGGACAGGGGGCGCTGGGGCCAACGTCCTGACTTTC. This translates into CASKPGTGGAGANVLTF.

V is TRBV4-2 and J is TRBJ2-5; the D call may be TRBD1 or TRBD2 (5 bases each). The V and J ends lost 1 base and 1 base respectively, with 7 bases between them. The CDR3 spans 14 residues. The germline gives CDR1 LGHNA, CDR2 YNFKEQ. The CDR3 DNA reads TGTGCCAGCAGCCAAGCCGGGGCCCAAGAGACCCAGTACTTC. Translated, it gives CASSQAGAQETQYF.

The genes are TRBV6-5 and TRBJ2-1; 7 nucleotides line up with TRBD1. Germline values: CDR1 MNHEY, CDR2 SVGAGI. With 5 bases clipped from V and 4 bases from J, the junction kept 5 bases outside the gene matches. The CDR3 covers 14 residues. CDR3 sequence: CASSPRDSYNEQFF. The CDR3 DNA is TGTGCCAGCAGTCCCCGGGACAGTTACAATGAGCAGTTCTTC.